A selection of T cell receptor beta chains follows, all from one sample in a study of shared clonotypes between healthy human individuals. Measured with immunoSEQ multiplex PCR; TCRdb has only the in-frame clones, and not every one. This table has 850,000 to 1,200,000 clones, roughly 70% appearing once. The sequencing sample was made of memory CD4+ T cells sorted from blood. The receptors here all came from a young man in good health. Each CDR3 is given without its conserved first and last residue.

TRBJ1-5 12 TRBV6-1 ASTPVQGGQPQH
TRBJ2-7 11 TRBV5-1 ASSRGITYEQY
TRBJ1-5 13 TRBV6-5 ASSYSGQGEWPQH
TRBJ1-3 13 TRBV30 AWSVNSYSGNTIY
TRBJ2-7 11 TRBV7-2 ASRLNGTPKQY
TRBJ2-3 15 TRBV5-4 ASSFKTSARSTDTQY
TRBJ1-3 15 TRBV11-2 ASSLTGLYTSGNTIY
TRBJ1-3 12 TRBV5-1 ASSLEGSGNTIY
TRBJ1-3 13 TRBV29-1 SVEEIGRSGNTIY
TRBJ2-7 14 TRBV7-2 ASSLVAGTGRGEQY
TRBJ2-3 14 TRBV11-1 ASSLTSGGSADTQY
TRBJ2-1 14 TRBV7-3 ASSLVASGGYNEQF
TRBJ2-5 10 TRBV11-3 ASSRGGETQY
NA 11 TRBV4-1 ASSRTSGYEQY
TRBJ2-7 13 TRBV11-2 ASTLEAGGTYEQY
TRBJ1-2 11 TRBV2 ATRGQGPYGYT
TRBJ2-2 11 TRBV29-1 SVLGARGGELF
TRBJ1-1 13 TRBV5-1 ASSLDGQSNTEAF
TRBJ1-1 12 TRBV11-2 ASSLEGLHTEAF
TRBJ1-2 15 TRBV5-1 ASSSWDSGGISYGYT
TRBJ1-5 16 TRBV7-8 ASSTPVGSNNSNQPQH
TRBJ1-6 12 TRBV15 ATSGQGAGSPLH
TRBJ2-3 11 TRBV9 ASSGLRTDTQY
TRBJ2-7 13 TRBV18 ASSPRMAVSYEQY
TRBJ1-3 12 TRBV11-2 ASSPPGSGNTIY
TRBJ2-1 12 TRBV7-9 ASNSGTTYNEQF
TRBJ2-7 12 TRBV7-2 ASSLGTGEYEQY
TRBJ2-7 11 TRBV28 ASIAGESYEQY
TRBJ2-2 11 TRBV10-3 AITPRDTGELF
TRBJ2-7 12 TRBV6-1 ASRKDRLPYEQY
TRBJ2-3 10 TRBV11-3 ASSLEADTQY
TRBJ2-3 14 TRBV4-3 ASSKGASGSPDTQY
TRBJ2-2 9 TRBV30 AWDYTGELF
TRBJ2-7 12 TRBV27 ASREAGVSYEQY
TRBJ2-2 13 TRBV2 AQVRSGQGGTKVF
TRBJ2-7 11 TRBV30 AWRGQGLYEQY
TRBJ2-1 13 TRBV7-2 ASSLAQTLGNEQF
TRBJ1-5 13 TRBV9 ASSVGLGADQPQH
TRBJ1-1 11 TRBV15 ATSSNARGEAF
TRBJ1-2 12 TRBV28 AADRQATNYGYT
TRBJ1-1 11 TRBV6-1 ASSETGTVEAF
TRBJ2-3 13 TRBV18 ASSPPREHTDTQY
TRBJ1-2 12 TRBV19 ASSVRDGSYGYT
TRBJ1-6 12 TRBV4-2 ASSQDLEVSPLH
TRBJ2-7 12 TRBV27 ASSLRVLGHEQY
TRBJ2-7 11 TRBV30 AWSGGQSYEQY
TRBJ1-5 14 TRBV5-6 ASSFYPTESNQPQH